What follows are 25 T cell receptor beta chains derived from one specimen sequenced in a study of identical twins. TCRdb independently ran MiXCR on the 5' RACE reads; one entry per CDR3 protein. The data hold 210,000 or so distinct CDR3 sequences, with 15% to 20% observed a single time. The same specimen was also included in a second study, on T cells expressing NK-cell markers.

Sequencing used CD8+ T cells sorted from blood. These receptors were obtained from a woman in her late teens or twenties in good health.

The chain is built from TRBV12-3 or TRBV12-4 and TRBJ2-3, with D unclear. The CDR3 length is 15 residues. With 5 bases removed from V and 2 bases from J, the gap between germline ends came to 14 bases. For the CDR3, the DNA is TGTGCCAGCAGTCCGTCCGTATGGAACACAGATACGCAGTATTTT. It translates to CASSPSVWNTDTQYF.

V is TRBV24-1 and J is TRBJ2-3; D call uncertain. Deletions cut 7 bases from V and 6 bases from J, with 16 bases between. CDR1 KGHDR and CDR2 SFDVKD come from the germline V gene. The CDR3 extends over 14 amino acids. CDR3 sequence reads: CATSEDGALDTQYF. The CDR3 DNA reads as TGTGCCACCAGCGAGGACGGCGCGTTGGATACGCAGTATTTT.

CDR3 nucleotides: TGTGCCAGCAGCTTTCTGAGGGATGGTTACAATGAGCAGTTCTTC. Translated: CASSFLRDGYNEQFF. V is TRBV7-9 and J is TRBJ2-1, with a tentative D call TRBD2 (5 bases). With 3 bases removed from V and 4 bases from J, the gap between germline ends came to 13 bases. CDR1 and CDR2 (germline): SEHNR, FQNEAQ (reference sequence). The CDR3 sequence is 15 residues long.

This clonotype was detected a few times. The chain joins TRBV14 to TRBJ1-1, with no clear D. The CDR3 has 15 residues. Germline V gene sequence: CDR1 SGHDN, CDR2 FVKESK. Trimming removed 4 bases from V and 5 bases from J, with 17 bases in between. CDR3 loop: CASSLRSRGNTEAFF. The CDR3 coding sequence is TGTGCCAGCAGCCTTCGCTCTCGGGGTAATACTGAAGCTTTCTTT.

CDR3 region: CASSHVMGHPMNTEAFF. Written as DNA, the CDR3 is TGTGCCAGCAGCCACGTAATGGGACACCCCATGAACACTGAAGCTTTCTTT. The chain uses TRBV7-9 and TRBJ1-1, with a possible D match to TRBD1 (6 bases). Germline V gene lookup returns CDR1 SEHNR and CDR2 FQNEAQ (reference sequence). The ends were cut back, 5 bases at V and 0 bases at J, with 19 bases in the middle. The CDR3 contains 17 residues.

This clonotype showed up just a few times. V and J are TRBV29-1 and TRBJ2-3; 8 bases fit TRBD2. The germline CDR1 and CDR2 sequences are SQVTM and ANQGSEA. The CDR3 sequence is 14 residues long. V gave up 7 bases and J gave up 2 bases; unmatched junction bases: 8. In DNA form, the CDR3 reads TGCAGCGCGGAGGGCGGGGGGTACACAGATACGCAGTATTTT. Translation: CSAEGGGYTDTQYF.

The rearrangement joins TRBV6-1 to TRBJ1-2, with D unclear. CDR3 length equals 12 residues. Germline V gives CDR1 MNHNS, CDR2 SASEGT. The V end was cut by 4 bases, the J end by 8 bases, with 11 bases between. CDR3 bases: TGTGCCAGCAGTGGACACATGTGGGGCTACACCTTC. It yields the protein CASSGHMWGYTF.

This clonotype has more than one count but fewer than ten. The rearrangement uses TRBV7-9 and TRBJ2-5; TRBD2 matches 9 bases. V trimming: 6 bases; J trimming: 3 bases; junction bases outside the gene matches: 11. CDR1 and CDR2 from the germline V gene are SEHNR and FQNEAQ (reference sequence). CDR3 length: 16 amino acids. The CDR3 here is CASSSPVRLAEETQYF. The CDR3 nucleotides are TGTGCCAGCAGTTCCCCTGTAAGACTAGCGGAAGAGACCCAGTACTTC.

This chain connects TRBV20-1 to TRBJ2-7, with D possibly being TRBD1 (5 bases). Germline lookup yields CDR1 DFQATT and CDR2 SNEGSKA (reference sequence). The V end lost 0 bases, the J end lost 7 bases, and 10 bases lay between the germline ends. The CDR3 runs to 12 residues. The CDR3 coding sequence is TGCAGTGCTAGAGATCAGGGTTCGGAGCAGTACTTC. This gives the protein CSARDQGSEQYF.

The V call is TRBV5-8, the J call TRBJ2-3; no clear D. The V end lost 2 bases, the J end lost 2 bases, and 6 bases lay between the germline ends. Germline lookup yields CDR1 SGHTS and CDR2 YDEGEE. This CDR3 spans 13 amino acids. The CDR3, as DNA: TGTGCCAGCAGCTTACTAATCACAGATACGCAGTATTTT. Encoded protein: CASSLLITDTQYF. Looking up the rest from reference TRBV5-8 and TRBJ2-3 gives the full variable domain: EAGVTQSPTHLIKTRGQQATLRCSPISGHTSVYWYQQALGLGLQFLLWYDEGEERNRGNFPPRFSGRQFPNYSSELNVNALELEDSALYLCASSLLITDTQYFGPGTRLTVL.

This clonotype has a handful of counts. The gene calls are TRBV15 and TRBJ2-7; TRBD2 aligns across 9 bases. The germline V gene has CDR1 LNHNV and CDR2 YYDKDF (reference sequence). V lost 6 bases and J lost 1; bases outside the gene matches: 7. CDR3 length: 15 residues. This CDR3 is CATRELAGASYEQYF. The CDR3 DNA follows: TGTGCCACCAGGGAACTAGCGGGTGCTTCCTACGAGCAGTACTTC.

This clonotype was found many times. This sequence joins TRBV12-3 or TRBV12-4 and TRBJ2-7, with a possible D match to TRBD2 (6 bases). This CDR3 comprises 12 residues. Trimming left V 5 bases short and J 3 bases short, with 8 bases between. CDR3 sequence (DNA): TGTGCCAGCAGTCGGGACTTCTACGAGCAGTACTTC. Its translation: CASSRDFYEQYF.

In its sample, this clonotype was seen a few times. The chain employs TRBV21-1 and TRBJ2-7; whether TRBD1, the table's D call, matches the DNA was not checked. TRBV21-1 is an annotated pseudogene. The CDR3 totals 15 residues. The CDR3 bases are TGTGCCAGCAGCACGCCGGTCCCGAAGCCCTACGAGCAGTACTTC. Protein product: CASSTPVPKPYEQYF.

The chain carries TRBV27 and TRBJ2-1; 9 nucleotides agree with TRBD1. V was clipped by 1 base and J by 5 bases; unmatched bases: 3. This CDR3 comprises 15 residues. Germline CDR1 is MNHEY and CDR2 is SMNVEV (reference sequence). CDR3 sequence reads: CASSLWTGANNEQFF. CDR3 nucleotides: TGTGCCAGCAGTTTATGGACAGGGGCCAACAATGAGCAGTTCTTC.

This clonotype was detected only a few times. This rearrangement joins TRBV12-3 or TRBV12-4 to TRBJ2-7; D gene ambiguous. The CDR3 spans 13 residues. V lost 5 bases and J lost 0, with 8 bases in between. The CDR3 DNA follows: TGTGCCAGCAGTAGGGTCTCCTCCTACGAGCAGTACTTC. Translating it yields CASSRVSSYEQYF.

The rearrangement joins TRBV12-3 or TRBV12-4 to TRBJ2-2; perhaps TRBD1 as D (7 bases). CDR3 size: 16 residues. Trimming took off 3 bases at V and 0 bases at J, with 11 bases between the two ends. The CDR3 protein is CASSFRGTANTGELFF. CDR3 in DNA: TGTGCCAGCAGTTTTCGGGGGACAGCGAACACCGGGGAGCTGTTTTTT.

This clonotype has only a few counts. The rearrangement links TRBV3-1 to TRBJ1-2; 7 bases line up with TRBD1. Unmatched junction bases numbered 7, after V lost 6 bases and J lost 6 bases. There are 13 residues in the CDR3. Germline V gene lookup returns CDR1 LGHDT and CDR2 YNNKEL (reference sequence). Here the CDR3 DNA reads TGTGCCAGCAGTTCGGGAGGGGGCGATGGCTACACCTTC. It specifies CASSSGGGDGYTF.

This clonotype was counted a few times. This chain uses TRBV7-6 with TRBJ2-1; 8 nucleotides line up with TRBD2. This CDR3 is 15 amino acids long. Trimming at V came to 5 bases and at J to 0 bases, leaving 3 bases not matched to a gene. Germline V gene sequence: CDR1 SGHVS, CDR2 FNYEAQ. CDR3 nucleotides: TGTGCCAGCAGCCGGACTAGCAGCTCCTACAATGAGCAGTTCTTC. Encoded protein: CASSRTSSSYNEQFF.

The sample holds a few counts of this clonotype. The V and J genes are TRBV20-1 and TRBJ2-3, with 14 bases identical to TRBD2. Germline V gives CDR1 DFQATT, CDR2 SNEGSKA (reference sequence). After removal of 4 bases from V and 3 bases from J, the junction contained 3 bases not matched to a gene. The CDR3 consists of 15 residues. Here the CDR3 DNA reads TGCAGTGCTACGGGACTAGCGGGAGCTACAGATACGCAGTATTTT. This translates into CSATGLAGATDTQYF.

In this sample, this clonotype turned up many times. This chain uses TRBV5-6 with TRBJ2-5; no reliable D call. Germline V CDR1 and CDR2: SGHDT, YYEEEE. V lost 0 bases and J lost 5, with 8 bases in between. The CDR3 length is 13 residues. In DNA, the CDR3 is TGTGCCAGCAGCTTGGTCCTAGATGAGACCCAGTACTTC. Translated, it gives CASSLVLDETQYF.

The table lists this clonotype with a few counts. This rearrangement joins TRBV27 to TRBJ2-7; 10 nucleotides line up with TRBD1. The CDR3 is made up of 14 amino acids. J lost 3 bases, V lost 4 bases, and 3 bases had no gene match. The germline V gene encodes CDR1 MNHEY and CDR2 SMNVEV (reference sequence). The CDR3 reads CASSSWDRGYEQYF. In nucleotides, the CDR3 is TGTGCCAGCAGTTCATGGGACAGGGGCTACGAGCAGTACTTC.

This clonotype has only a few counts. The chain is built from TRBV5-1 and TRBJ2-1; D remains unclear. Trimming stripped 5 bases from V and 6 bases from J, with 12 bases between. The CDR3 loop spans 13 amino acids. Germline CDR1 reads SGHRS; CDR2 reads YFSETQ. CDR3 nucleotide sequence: TGCGCCAGCAGAACGCCGATCGGCAATGAGCAGTTCTTC. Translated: CASRTPIGNEQFF.

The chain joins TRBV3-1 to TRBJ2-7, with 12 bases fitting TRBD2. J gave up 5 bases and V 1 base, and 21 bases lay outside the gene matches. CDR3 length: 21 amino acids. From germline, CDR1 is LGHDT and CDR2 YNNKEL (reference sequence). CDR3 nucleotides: TGTGCCAGCAGCCAAGTTATCGTGACAAGCCGAACTAGCGGGGGGATCCACGAGCAGTACTTC. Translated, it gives CASSQVIVTSRTSGGIHEQYF.

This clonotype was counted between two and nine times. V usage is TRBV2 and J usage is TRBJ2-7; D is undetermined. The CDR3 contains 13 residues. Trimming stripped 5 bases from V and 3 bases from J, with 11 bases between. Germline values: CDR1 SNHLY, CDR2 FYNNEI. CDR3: CASSSLPYYEQYF. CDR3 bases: TGTGCCAGCAGTTCCCTGCCCTACTACGAGCAGTACTTC.

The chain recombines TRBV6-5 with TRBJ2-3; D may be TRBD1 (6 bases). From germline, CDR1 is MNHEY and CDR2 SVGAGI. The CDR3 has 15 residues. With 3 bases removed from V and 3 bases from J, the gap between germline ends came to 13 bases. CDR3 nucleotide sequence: TGTGCCAGCAGTTATTCTGGGGGCCGGACAGATACGCAGTATTTT. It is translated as CASSYSGGRTDTQYF.